The 26 T cell receptor delta chains given below trace back to one sample, sequenced in a study of gamma-delta chains in newborns, infants, children. TCRdb reanalyzed the reads using CATT. The sample has 10,000 to 13,000 delta-chain clones, about 8.2% seen once. The source material was blood. These receptors were obtained from a child who was a newborn, infant or young child, either healthy, febrile or measles-vaccinated (not recorded which).

By sample fraction, this clone is medium-sized. The genes are TRDV2 and TRDJ1, with D possibly TRDD3 on 6 matching bases. CDR3 length: 13 residues. CDR1 is GEAIGNYY and CDR2 is EKD in the germline V gene. Trimming left V 3 bases short and J 4 bases short, with 11 bases between. Written as DNA, the CDR3 is TGTGCCTGTGACGCCATGGGGGGCGATAAACTCATCTTT. It encodes CACDAMGGDKLIF.

In the case of this clone: Since a far larger clone is one base different, this is likely a read error. The sample carries other DNA sequences with the same CDR3. This sequence joins TRDV2 and TRDJ3; 12 nucleotides match TRDD3. The CDR3 is made up of 18 amino acids. In germline, CDR1 is GEAIGNYY, CDR2 EKD. CDR3 DNA sequence: TGTGCCTGTGACAATACTGGGGGATACTCCTGGGACACCCGACAAATGTTTTTC. As protein: CACDNTGGYSWDTRQMFF.

About this clone itself: This clone may be a read error of a much larger clone one base away. The chain joins TRDV2 to TRDJ1; 7 positions agree with TRDD3. Germline assignment: CDR1 GEAIGNYY and CDR2 EKD. This CDR3 spans 13 amino acids. With 3 bases clipped from V and 4 bases from J, the junction kept 4 bases outside the gene matches. The CDR3 loop is CACDLLGCDKLIF. The CDR3 region has the DNA TGTGCCTGTGACTTACTGGGGTGCGATAAACTCATCTTT.

In its sample, this clone is medium-sized (0.01 to 0.1%). This chain links TRDV2 with TRDJ1; TRDD3 matches 10 bases. Germline V gene data show CDR1 as GEAIGNYY and CDR2 as EKD. Germline trimming cut 0 bases from V and 0 bases from J; bases unmatched to any gene: 9. The CDR3 is 18 amino acids. The CDR3 spells CACDTVGGDTIHTDKLIF. CDR3 in DNA: TGTGCCTGTGACACCGTAGGGGGGGATACGATCCACACCGATAAACTCATCTTT.

This clone was seen a handful of times. The J gene is TRDJ3, the V gene TRDV2, with 8 bases that match TRDD3. CDR1 GEAIGNYY and CDR2 EKD come from the germline V gene. The CDR3 spans 20 residues. The ends lost 0 bases at V and 0 bases at J; junction bases unmatched: 9. CDR3: CACDTGGLGGTSWDTRQMFF. The CDR3 nucleotides read TGTGCCTGTGACACCGGCGGACTGGGGGGCACCTCCTGGGACACCCGACAGATGTTTTTC.

The V gene is TRDV2, the J gene TRDJ1, with 7 positions matching TRDD3. The CDR3 totals 15 residues. The J segment lost 0 bases and the V segment lost 1 base, leaving 4 bases of the junction unmatched. Germline V gene lookup returns CDR1 GEAIGNYY and CDR2 EKD. CDR3 in DNA: TGTGCCTGTGACACGCTGGGGGTCCACACCGATAAACTCATCTTT. Translation: CACDTLGVHTDKLIF.

This clone has just a few counts. The chain has TRDV2 and TRDJ3; 7 positions match TRDD3. The CDR3 runs 20 residues. After removal of 0 bases from V and 0 bases from J, the junction contained 10 bases not matched to a gene. CDR1 and CDR2 from the germline V gene are GEAIGNYY and EKD. CDR3 protein: CACDTASGGHSSWDTRQMFF. The CDR3 DNA sequence: TGTGCCTGTGACACCGCGAGTGGGGGACACAGCTCCTGGGACACCCGACAGATGTTTTTC.

This clone showed up just a few times. This sequence may be a read error, since a much larger clone differs from it by one base. The gene calls are TRDV2 and TRDJ1; TRDD3 matches 7 bases. This CDR3 spans 16 amino acids. Germline CDR1 reads GEAIGNYY; CDR2 reads EKD. Germline trimming cut 1 base from V and 4 bases from J; bases unmatched to any gene: 11. The CDR3 protein is CACDTLQTWGRDKLIF. The CDR3 nucleotides read TGTGCCTGTGACACGTTACAGACCTGGGGGCGCGATAAACTCATCTTT.

Remarks on this clone: A far larger clone is one base from this, pointing to a likely read error. This chain joins TRDV2 and TRDJ3; 12 positions match TRDD3. This CDR3 spans 26 amino acids. Per germline, CDR1 GEAIGNYY and CDR2 EKD. The trim removed 1 base at V and 0 bases at J, leaving 24 bases unmatched. CDR3 bases: TGTGCCTGTGACACTTTAAAGGGCTCTGGGGGATACGCGAGAAGTATAAGCTCCTGGGACACCCGACAGATGTTTTTC. Translating it yields CACDTLKGSGGYARSISSWDTRQMFF.

This clone showed up just a few times. The gene calls are TRDV1 and TRDJ1, with D possibly being TRDD3 (6 bases). CDR1 and CDR2 from the germline V gene are TSWWSYY and QGS. The length of the CDR3 is 14 residues. The V end was cut by 0 bases, the J end by 6 bases, with 11 bases between. CDR3 nucleotide sequence: TGTGCTCTTGGGGAACTATACTGGGATAATAAACTCATCTTT. It specifies CALGELYWDNKLIF.

This chain uses TRDV2 with TRDJ3; D not certain. Trimming cost V 2 bases and J 5 bases, with 12 bases left between them. This CDR3 has 16 residues. CDR1 is GEAIGNYY, CDR2 EKD, per germline. The CDR3 coding sequence is TGTGCCTGTGACAAAGTGGATTCGGGGGACACCCGACAGATGTTTTTC. Its protein product is CACDKVDSGDTRQMFF.

This clone was observed a handful of times. The rearrangement links TRDV2 to TRDJ3; 13 nucleotides match TRDD3. Looked up from germline, CDR1 is GEAIGNYY and CDR2 is EKD. V trimming: 3 bases; J trimming: 0 bases; junction bases outside the gene matches: 13. The CDR3 contains 22 residues. In DNA form, the CDR3 reads TGTGCCTGTGACGAGTACTGGGGGATACGCGAGGATGGCTCCTGGGACACCCGACAGATGTTTTTC. It is translated as CACDEYWGIREDGSWDTRQMFF.

This clone was picked up a small number of times. The chain is built from TRDV1 and TRDJ1; 7 positions match TRDD3. Per germline, CDR1 TSWWSYY and CDR2 QGS. The CDR3 spans 18 residues. J was trimmed by 0 bases and V by 11 bases; bases with no gene match: 21. This CDR3 is CATVPAAGGRRYTDKLIF. CDR3 nucleotide sequence: TGTGCTACTGTTCCTGCTGCTGGGGGGAGAAGGTACACCGATAAACTCATCTTT.

This clone appeared a few times. This sequence joins TRDV2 and TRDJ3, with 13 bases matching TRDD3. The CDR3 has 22 amino acids. Trimming took 0 bases from V and 0 from J; bases not matched to a gene: 10. Germline assignment: CDR1 GEAIGNYY and CDR2 EKD. The CDR3 DNA reads TGTGCCTGTGACACCGTACTGGGGGATACGCTCCAAAGCTCCTGGGACACCCGACAGATGTTTTTC. Its protein product is CACDTVLGDTLQSSWDTRQMFF.

A note on this clone: TCRdb's listed protein matches a much larger clone and diverges from this DNA's translation at residue 3, likely through a read error; the protein shown comes from the DNA. V usage is TRDV2 and J usage is TRDJ1; TRDD3 aligns across 12 bases. Per germline, CDR1 GEAIGNYY and CDR2 EKD. There are 18 residues in the CDR3. The CDR3 DNA sequence: TGTGCCCGTGACACCGTCTCTCTGGGGGATACGCGCACCGATAAACTCATCTTT. Its translation is CARDTVSLGDTRTDKLIF.

This chain joins TRDV2 and TRDJ1; 8 positions agree with TRDD3. Germline values: CDR1 GEAIGNYY, CDR2 EKD. CDR3 length: 14 amino acids. V shed 4 bases, J shed 4 bases, and the junction held 7 bases outside the gene matches. In nucleotides, the CDR3 is TGTGCCTGTGATTACCTGGGGGACCACGATAAACTCATCTTT. It encodes CACDYLGDHDKLIF.

There are a few counts of this clone. The J gene is TRDJ1, the V gene TRDV1, with 9 bases that match TRDD2. The V gene end was trimmed by 7 bases and the J gene end by 0 bases; junction bases not matched to a gene: 39. CDR1 is TSWWSYY and CDR2 is QGS in the germline V gene. This CDR3 has 26 residues. CDR3 in amino acids: CALEPWRPSYAVWVPLGAPHTDKLIF. The CDR3 coding sequence is TGTGCTCTTGAGCCATGGAGGCCTTCCTACGCAGTTTGGGTCCCCTTAGGCGCCCCCCACACCGATAAACTCATCTTT.

In the case of this clone: A much larger clone differs by one base, so this may be a read error. The chain is built from TRDV2 and TRDJ3; D is perhaps TRDD3 (6 bases). CDR1 is GEAIGNYY and CDR2 is EKD in the germline V gene. Trimming took 0 bases from V and 0 from J, leaving 11 bases between them. The CDR3 sequence is 18 residues long. The CDR3 loop reads CACDTLGPGSWDTRQMFF. The CDR3 DNA follows: TGTGCCTGTGACACCCTGGGGCCAGGCTCCTGGGACACCCGACAGATGTTTTTC.

About this clone: At one end the junction does not follow the germline gene, possibly because of a read error. The genes are TRDV2 and TRDJ1; 9 bases map to TRDD3. The CDR3 is 21 amino acids. Germline lookup yields CDR1 GEAIGNYY and CDR2 EKD. The DNA of the CDR3 is TGTGCCTGTGGCACCGTTGAGAGACTGGGGGAACCCCACGAGGACACCGATAAACTCATCTTT. Translating it yields CACGTVERLGEPHEDTDKLIF.

On this clone itself: A far bigger clonotype differs at one base, so this is likely a read error. The sample has other DNA sequences that encode this CDR3 too. The gene calls are TRDV2 and TRDJ1; 9 positions match TRDD3. The CDR3 loop spans 15 amino acids. Germline values: CDR1 GEAIGNYY, CDR2 EKD. After removal of 1 base from V and 3 bases from J, the junction contained 5 bases not matched to a gene. CDR3 residues: CACDTVGDTADKLIF. CDR3 coding DNA: TGTGCCTGTGACACAGTAGGGGATACGGCCGATAAACTCATCTTT.

This clone was counted between two and nine times. V gene TRDV2 combines with J gene TRDJ3, with TRDD3 matching over 9 bases. The germline V gene encodes CDR1 GEAIGNYY and CDR2 EKD. The CDR3 has 19 amino acids. With V trimmed by 0 bases and J by 0 bases, 5 bases remained unmatched. The CDR3 DNA is TGTGCCTGTGACACCGTACTGGGGGACGTCTCCTGGGACACCCGACAGATGTTTTTC. This codes for CACDTVLGDVSWDTRQMFF.

The chain employs TRDV2 and TRDJ1; TRDD3 matches at 7 bases. Trimming took 0 bases from V and 4 from J; bases not matched to a gene: 16. CDR1 and CDR2 from the germline V gene are GEAIGNYY and EKD. The CDR3 has 18 residues. The CDR3 here is CACDTLGALPEGIDKLIF. The CDR3 region has the DNA TGTGCCTGTGACACCCTGGGGGCTCTCCCCGAAGGTATCGATAAACTCATCTTT.

The chain is built from TRDV1 and TRDJ1; D not certain. Germline V gene lookup returns CDR1 TSWWSYY and CDR2 QGS. Trimming removed 1 base at V and 0 bases at J, with 12 bases between. The CDR3 length is 16 residues. CDR3 loop: CALGERPPPYTDKLIF. The DNA for the CDR3 is TGTGCTCTTGGGGAACGACCGCCACCGTACACCGATAAACTCATCTTT.

The chain employs TRDV2 and TRDJ1; 9 nucleotides align to TRDD3. The CDR3 length is 13 residues. Per germline, CDR1 GEAIGNYY and CDR2 EKD. After removal of 1 base from V and 4 bases from J, the junction contained 0 bases not matched to a gene. CDR3 loop: CACDTGGYDKLIF. Here the CDR3 DNA reads TGTGCCTGTGACACTGGGGGATACGATAAACTCATCTTT.

This clone occurred a few times. This chain joins TRDV2 and TRDJ2; 13 bases map to TRDD3. The CDR3 consists of 18 residues. Germline V gives CDR1 GEAIGNYY, CDR2 EKD. After removal of 0 bases from V and 3 bases from J, the junction contained 6 bases not matched to a gene. The CDR3 nucleotides are TGTGCCTGTGACACCGTACTGGGGGATACGCGTGTGACAGCACAACTCTTCTTT. Protein: CACDTVLGDTRVTAQLFF.

This clone is medium-sized. The V and J genes are TRDV2 and TRDJ1; TRDD3 matches 10 bases. This CDR3 is 15 amino acids long. Germline loops: CDR1 GEAIGNYY, CDR2 EKD. Trimming took 0 bases from V and 4 from J; bases not matched to a gene: 4. The DNA for the CDR3 is TGTGCCTGTGACACCTGGGGGATACAAGACGATAAACTCATCTTT. Its translation is CACDTWGIQDDKLIF.